This TCR beta chain was captured in a study of shared clonotypes between healthy human individuals. On the study more broadly: Contributing individuals were two females and three males aged 18 to 49.

This CDR3 is built from 13 residues. V lost 8 bases and J 2 bases, leaving 13 bases between the germline ends. CDR1 is SGHDN, CDR2 FVKESK, per germline. Assay runs were performed at deep level. Clones were sequenced by immunoSEQ multiplex PCR, and TCRdb holds only the in-frame ones, with some missing. The sample has approximately 470,000 clones; roughly 80% are singletons. This TCR was sampled from a woman aged 40 to 49 in good health. Some clones in this sample may be carry-over from other donors' samples. Sequenced material: PBMCs. The chain uses TRBV14 and TRBJ2-7; D might be TRBD1 (6 bases). The CDR3 DNA reads as TGTGCCAGCGGGGTACAGGGAACCTACGAGCAGTACTTC. Amino acids: CASGVQGTYEQYF.